The clone carrying this T cell receptor beta chain was observed a few times. Antigen specificity is unknown. The CDR3 runs to 14 residues. V trimming: 6 bases; J trimming: 8 bases; junction bases outside the gene matches: 11. Germline V lookup: CDR1 SGHRS, CDR2 YFSETQ. Unique molecular identifiers were carried by the TCR beta cDNA libraries. TCRdb fed the PCR reads into MiXCR, producing one record per CDR3 protein. The profile shows roughly 200,000 distinct CDR3 sequences, over 25% of them singletons. The data were obtained in a study of post-analysis software for immune sequencing data. Study-level points and caveats: Compared with controls, patients had more of roughly 5 TRBV segments, including TRBV5-6, TRBV5-1 and TRBV20-1. Batch-matched samples strongly co-clustered by F measure.

V is TRBV5-1 and J is TRBJ1-2, with 9 bases that match TRBD1. The source material was blood. This TCR was sampled from a girl aged 2-17 years with multiple sclerosis. CDR3 nucleotides: TGCGCCAGCATGCCCGGGACAGGGTTTCACGGCTACACCTTC. Protein product: CASMPGTGFHGYTF.